This T cell receptor beta chain is from a study of blood T cell repertoires in COVID-19. Overall study context: The cDNA or gDNA used as material had been derived from T cells, B-cell-depleted T cells, or PBMCs.

TCRdb keeps only in-frame clones here, not all; method: immunoSEQ multiplex PCR. There are about 190,000 clones in the sample; more than 75% occur only once, and roughly a sixth lies in the top ten. The ends were cut back, 5 bases at V and 4 bases at J, with 15 bases in the middle. This CDR3 spans 14 amino acids. Looked up from germline, CDR1 is SGHRS and CDR2 is YFSETQ. The source material was PBMCs or T cells enriched from blood (not recorded which). The chain is built from TRBV5-1 and TRBJ2-5; TRBD1 might be the D (5 bases). The receptor comes from a woman between 45 and 65 years old with acute COVID-19. CDR3 bases: TGCGCCAGCAGTTTCCAGGGAAGCAGAGAGACCCAGTACTTC. Translated, it gives CASSFQGSRETQYF.